This T cell receptor (beta chain) was recorded in a study of OX40 agonist ivuxolimab in advanced cancers. For context, the study as a whole: Ivuxolimab was an agonistic, fully human IgG2 monoclonal antibody directed against OX40 (CD134), a costimulatory receptor. The paper describes the monotherapy dose-escalation part (N ≈ 49 patients) of the phase I trial of ivuxolimab. Peripheral TCRbeta sequencing was intended to test whether TCR sequence diversity was altered and clonal T-cell expansion was caused by ivuxolimab. Three dose-escalation patients achieved partial responses, one with hepatocellular carcinoma and two with cutaneous melanoma. Among the roughly 52 dose-escalation patients, about 19 had hepatocellular carcinoma, 15 melanoma, 9 renal cell carcinoma and 9 head and neck cancer. Prior anti-PD-1, anti-PD-L1 or anti-CTLA-4 therapy was permitted, and about 40% of dose-escalation patients had received checkpoint inhibitors. In the dose-escalation cohort, around four fifths of patients were male, and the mean age was around 60 years, with a range of about 23 to 85. Intravenous ivuxolimab was administered to patients every 2 weeks at six dose levels: 0.01, 0.1, 0.3, 1.5, 3 and 10 mg/kg.

For sequencing of the TCRbeta CDR3 region, genomic DNA was extracted from the sorted cells. The immunoSEQ Assay was used to sequence the TCRbeta CDR3 regions. The immuneACCESS repertoire file appears here via TCRdb, limited to in-frame rearrangements. These files lack a portion of the clones; in checked studies, under half of the deficit traces to unresolved V genes, and the cause of the others is not known. This sample has 73,000 or so clones in its table, and roughly 90% of those were observed once. The ten largest clones take up roughly 10% of the sample. Turning to this clone: What antigen it recognizes has not been identified. No per-base quality is available; no much larger clone lies one base away.

Patients with autoimmune disease history or receiving systemic immunosuppression were excluded from the trial. In every dose cohort, peripheral blood was drawn for TCR sequencing at baseline, cycle 4 day 1, and cycle 7 day 1. The samples were taken from a phase I, first-in-human, multicenter, open-label dose-escalation trial of ivuxolimab. Adults with locally advanced or metastatic melanoma, renal cell carcinoma, hepatocellular carcinoma or head and neck squamous cell carcinoma were enrolled in the trial. Before TCR sequencing, CD4+ and CD8+ T cells were separately sorted from peripheral blood. Sequences SGHNT (CDR1) and YYREEE (CDR2) are obtained from the germline V gene (reference sequence). V is reduced by 3 bases and J by 4 bases, leaving a spacing of 17 bases between them. The CDR3 measures 16 amino acids from cysteine to phenylalanine. Just the 48-base CDR3 DNA is kept, in frame starting at base 1.

Results the study describes overall, beyond this receptor: Low levels of normalized T-cell clonal expansion were also shown by some nonresponding patients. In partial responders in the 0.1-3.0 mg/kg groups, normalized peripheral clonal expansion was found to be among the lowest, especially among CD8+ T cells. The antigen specificity of the peripheral T cells that underwent clonal expansion was not determined. After ivuxolimab, CD8+ T cells had more expanded clones than CD4+ T cells on average. At doses of 0.1 to 3.0 mg/kg, clonal expansion of both CD4+ and CD8+ blood T cells was observed from baseline to week 6.

The clonotype was recovered from an adult with an advanced solid tumor such as melanoma, head and neck, liver or kidney cancer. Sequenced material: CD4+ or CD8+ T cells sorted from blood, taken in a trial of the OX40 agonist ivuxolimab. Recombination linked TRBV5-4 to TRBJ2-1; tentative D gene TRBD2, with 7 bases matching. The DNA reads TGTGCCAGCAGCTCGTGGACTAGGGGGGTTTACAATGAGCAGTTCTTC. This sequence encodes CASSSWTRGVYNEQFF.